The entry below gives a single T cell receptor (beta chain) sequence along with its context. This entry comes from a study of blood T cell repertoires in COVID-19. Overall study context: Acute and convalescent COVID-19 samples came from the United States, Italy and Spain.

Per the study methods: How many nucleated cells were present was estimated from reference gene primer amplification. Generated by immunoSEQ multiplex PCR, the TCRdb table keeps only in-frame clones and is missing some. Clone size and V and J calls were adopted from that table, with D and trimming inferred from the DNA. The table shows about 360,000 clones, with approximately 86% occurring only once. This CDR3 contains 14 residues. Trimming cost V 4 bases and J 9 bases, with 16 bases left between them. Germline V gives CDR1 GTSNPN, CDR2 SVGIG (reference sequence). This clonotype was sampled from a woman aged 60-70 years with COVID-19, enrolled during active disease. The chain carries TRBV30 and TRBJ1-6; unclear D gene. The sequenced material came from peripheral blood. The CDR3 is CAWNPGLNISPLHF. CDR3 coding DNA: TGTGCCTGGAACCCCGGACTCAATATTTCACCCCTCCACTTT. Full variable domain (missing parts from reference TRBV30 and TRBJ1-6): SQTIHQWPATLVQPVGSPLSLECTVEGTSNPNLYWYRQAAGRGLQLLFYSVGIGQISSEVPQNLSASRPQDRQFILSSKKLLLSDSGFYLCAWNPGLNISPLHFGNGTRLTVT.